What follows is one T cell receptor beta chain and its context. As yet, its antigen is unknown. CDR1 is GTSNPN and CDR2 is SVGIG in the germline V gene (reference sequence). The CDR3 contains 12 residues. The ends were cut back, 0 bases at V and 11 bases at J, with 12 bases in the middle. These data originate in a study of cytotoxic CD8 clonotypes in ibrutinib-treated CLL. Notes on the study in general: Clonality (at baseline) was higher than in age-matched healthy donors and tracked circulating CD8+ T-cell counts. Shared public clonotypes were rare, and on treatment they either got smaller or stayed the same. A rise in clonality was seen at ibrutinib response, and a fall back toward baseline was seen at progression.

Sequenced by immunoSEQ multiplex PCR; TCRdb stores in-frame clones only, minus some. Of around 150,000 clones listed, about 88% are singletons. Source: PBMCs, taken at disease progression, from a patient treated with ibrutinib. This sequence was found in a human donor with chronic lymphocytic leukemia. The V and J genes are TRBV30 and TRBJ2-3; D possibly corresponds to TRBD1 (5 bases). The CDR3 loop reads CAWSVGPLGQYF. The CDR3 DNA follows: TGTGCCTGGAGTGTGGGGCCATTAGGGCAGTATTTT.